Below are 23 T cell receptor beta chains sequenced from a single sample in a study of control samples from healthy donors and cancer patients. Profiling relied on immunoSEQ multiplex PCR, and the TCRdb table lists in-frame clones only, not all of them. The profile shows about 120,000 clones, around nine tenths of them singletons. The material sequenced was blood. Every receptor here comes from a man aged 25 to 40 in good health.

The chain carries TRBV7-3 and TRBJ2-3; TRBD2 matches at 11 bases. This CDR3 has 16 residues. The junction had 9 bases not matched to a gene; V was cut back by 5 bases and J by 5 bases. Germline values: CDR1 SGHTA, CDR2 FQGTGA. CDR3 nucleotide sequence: TGTGCCAGCAGCCCAGGGACTAGCGGAGGCTTAGATACGCAGTATTTT. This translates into CASSPGTSGGLDTQYF.

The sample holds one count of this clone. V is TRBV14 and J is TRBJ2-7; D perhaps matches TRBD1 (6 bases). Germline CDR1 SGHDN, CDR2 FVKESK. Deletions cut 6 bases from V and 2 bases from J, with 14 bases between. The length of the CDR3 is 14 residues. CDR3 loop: CASSPSYRAYEQYV. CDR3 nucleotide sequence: TGTGCCAGCAGTCCTTCTTACAGGGCCTACGAGCAGTACGTC.

CDR3 sequence reads: CASSMGTQNTEAFF. CDR3 sequence (DNA): TGTGCCAGCAGCATGGGGACTCAAAACACTGAAGCTTTCTTT. The rearrangement links TRBV7-9 to TRBJ1-1; TRBD1 is a possible D gene (5 bases). The germline V gene has CDR1 SEHNR and CDR2 FQNEAQ (reference sequence). V lost 5 bases and J 2 bases, leaving 12 bases between the germline ends. CDR3 size: 14 residues.

CDR3 in amino acids: CATSGTGVQPQHF. For the CDR3, the DNA is TGTGCCACCAGTGGAACAGGGGTACAGCCCCAGCATTTT. The J gene is TRBJ1-5, the V gene TRBV24-1, with TRBD1 identical over 7 bases. The germline CDR1 and CDR2 sequences are KGHDR and SFDVKD. The CDR3 runs 13 residues. The junction had 4 bases not matched to a gene; V was cut back by 5 bases and J by 7 bases.

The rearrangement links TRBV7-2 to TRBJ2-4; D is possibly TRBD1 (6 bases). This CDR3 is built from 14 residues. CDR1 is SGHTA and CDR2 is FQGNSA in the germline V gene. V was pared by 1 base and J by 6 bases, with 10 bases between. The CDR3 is CASSLDRAANIQYF. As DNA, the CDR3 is TGTGCCAGCAGCTTAGACAGGGCGGCAAACATTCAGTACTTC. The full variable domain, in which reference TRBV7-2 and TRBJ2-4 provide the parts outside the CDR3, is GAGVSQSPSNKVTEKGKDVELRCDPISGHTALYWYRQSLGQGLEFLIYFQGNSAPDKSGLPSDRFSAERTGGSVSTLTIQRTQQEDSAVYLCASSLDRAANIQYFGAGTRLSVL.

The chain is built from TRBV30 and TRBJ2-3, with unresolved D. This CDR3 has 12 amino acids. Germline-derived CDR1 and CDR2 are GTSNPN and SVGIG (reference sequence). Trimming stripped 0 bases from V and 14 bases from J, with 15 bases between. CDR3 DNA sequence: TGTGCCTGGAGTGTATTTGGGGATATAACGTATTTT. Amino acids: CAWSVFGDITYF.

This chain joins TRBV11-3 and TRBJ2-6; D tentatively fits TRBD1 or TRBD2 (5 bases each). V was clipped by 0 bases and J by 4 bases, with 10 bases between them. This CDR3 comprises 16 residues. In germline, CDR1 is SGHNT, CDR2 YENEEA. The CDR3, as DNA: TGTGCCAGCAGCTTAGATGCAGGGACGGGGGCCAACGTCCTGACTTTC. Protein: CASSLDAGTGANVLTF.

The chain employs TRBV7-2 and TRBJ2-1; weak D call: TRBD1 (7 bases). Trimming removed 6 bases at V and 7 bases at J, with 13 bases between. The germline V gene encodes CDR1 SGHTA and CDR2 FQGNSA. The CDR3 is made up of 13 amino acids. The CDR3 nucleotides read TGTGCCAGCAGGAAGGGGGCGGGAAATGAGCAGTTCTTC. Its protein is CASRKGAGNEQFF.

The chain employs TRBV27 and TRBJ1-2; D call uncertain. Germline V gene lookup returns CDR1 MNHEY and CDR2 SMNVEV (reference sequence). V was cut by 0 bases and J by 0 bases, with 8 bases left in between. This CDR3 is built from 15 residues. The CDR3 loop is CASSLSYTSNYGYTF. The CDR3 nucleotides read TGTGCCAGCAGTTTATCGTACACATCTAACTATGGCTACACCTTC.

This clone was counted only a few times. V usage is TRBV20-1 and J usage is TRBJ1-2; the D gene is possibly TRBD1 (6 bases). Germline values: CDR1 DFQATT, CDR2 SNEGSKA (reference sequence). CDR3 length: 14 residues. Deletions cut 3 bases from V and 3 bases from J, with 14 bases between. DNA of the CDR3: TGCAGTGCTAGTGCGACAGGTCCCTACTATGGCTACACCTTC. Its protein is CSASATGPYYGYTF.

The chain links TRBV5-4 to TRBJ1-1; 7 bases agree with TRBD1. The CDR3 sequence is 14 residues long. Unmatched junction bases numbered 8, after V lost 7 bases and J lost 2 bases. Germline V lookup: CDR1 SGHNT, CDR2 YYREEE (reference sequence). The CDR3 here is CASRRDSLNTEAFF. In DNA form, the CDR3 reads TGTGCCAGCCGCCGGGACAGCTTAAACACTGAAGCTTTCTTT.

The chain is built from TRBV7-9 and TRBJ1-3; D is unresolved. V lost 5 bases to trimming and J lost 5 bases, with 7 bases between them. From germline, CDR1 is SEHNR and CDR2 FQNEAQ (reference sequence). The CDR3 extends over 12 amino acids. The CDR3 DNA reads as TGTGCCAGCAGCCCGACTCGAAACACCATATATTTT. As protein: CASSPTRNTIYF.

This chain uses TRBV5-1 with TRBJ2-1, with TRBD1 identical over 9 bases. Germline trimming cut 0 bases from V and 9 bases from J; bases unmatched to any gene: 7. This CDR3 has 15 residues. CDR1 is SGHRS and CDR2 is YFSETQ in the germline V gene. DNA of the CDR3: TGCGCCAGCAGCTTGGCGGGGACAGGGCAAGGTGAGCAGTTCTTC. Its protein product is CASSLAGTGQGEQFF.

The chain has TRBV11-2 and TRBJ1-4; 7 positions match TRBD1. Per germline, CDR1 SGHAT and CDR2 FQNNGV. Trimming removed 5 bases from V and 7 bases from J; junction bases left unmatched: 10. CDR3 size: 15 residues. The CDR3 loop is CASSPRPGGSEKLFF. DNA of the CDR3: TGTGCCAGCAGCCCCCGGCCAGGGGGTTCTGAAAAACTGTTTTTT.

The CDR3: CASSQELSYEQYF. CDR3 DNA: TGTGCCAGCAGCCAAGAGTTGTCCTACGAGCAGTACTTC. The V gene is TRBV3-1 (or the pseudogene TRBV3-2), the J gene TRBJ2-7; the D is unclear. The V and J ends lost 0 bases and 1 base respectively, with 4 bases between them. The germline V gene has CDR1 LGHDT and CDR2 YNNKEL (reference sequence). This CDR3 spans 13 amino acids.

DNA of the CDR3: TGTGCCTGGAGTGTACACACAGGGGGGAACAATGAGCAGTTCTTC. Translating gives CAWSVHTGGNNEQFF. The gene calls are TRBV30 and TRBJ2-1; TRBD1 matches at 8 bases. Germline CDR1 and CDR2: GTSNPN and SVGIG (reference sequence). Trimming cost V 0 bases and J 5 bases; bases outside gene matches: 6. The CDR3 is 15 residues long.

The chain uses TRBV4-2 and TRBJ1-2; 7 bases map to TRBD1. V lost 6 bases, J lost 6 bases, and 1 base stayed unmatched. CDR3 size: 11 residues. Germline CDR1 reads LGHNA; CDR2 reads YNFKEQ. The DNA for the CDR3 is TGTGCCAGCAGTACAGGGGATGGCTACACCTTC. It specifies CASSTGDGYTF.

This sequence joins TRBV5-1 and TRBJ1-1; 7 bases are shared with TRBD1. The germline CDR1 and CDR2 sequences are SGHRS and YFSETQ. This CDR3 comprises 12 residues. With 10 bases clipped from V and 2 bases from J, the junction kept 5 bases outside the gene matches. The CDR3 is CADGGGNTEAFF. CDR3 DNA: TGCGCCGACGGAGGGGGCAACACTGAAGCTTTCTTT.

The CDR3 spells CASSYSGAGPLGAFF. In DNA, the CDR3 is TGTGCCAGCAGTTACTCTGGAGCCGGGCCCTTAGGAGCTTTCTTT. The rearrangement uses TRBV6-2 or TRBV6-3 and TRBJ1-1; no clear D. CDR1 and CDR2 from the germline V gene are MNHEY and SVGEGT. This CDR3 comprises 15 residues. V lost 0 bases and J lost 10, with 18 bases in between.

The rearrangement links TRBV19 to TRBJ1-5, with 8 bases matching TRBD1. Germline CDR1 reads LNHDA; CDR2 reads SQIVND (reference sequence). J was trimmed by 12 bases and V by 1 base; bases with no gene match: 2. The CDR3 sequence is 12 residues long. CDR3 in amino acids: CASSIGDRGQHF. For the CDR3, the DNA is TGTGCCAGTAGTATAGGAGACAGGGGCCAGCATTTT.

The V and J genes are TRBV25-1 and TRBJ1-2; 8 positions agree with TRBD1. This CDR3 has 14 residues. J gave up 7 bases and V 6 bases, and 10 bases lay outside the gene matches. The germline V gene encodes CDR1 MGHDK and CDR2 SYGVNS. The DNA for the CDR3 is TGTGCCAGCAGGGGGTCCGTGGACAGGGCTGGCTACACCTTC. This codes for CASRGSVDRAGYTF.

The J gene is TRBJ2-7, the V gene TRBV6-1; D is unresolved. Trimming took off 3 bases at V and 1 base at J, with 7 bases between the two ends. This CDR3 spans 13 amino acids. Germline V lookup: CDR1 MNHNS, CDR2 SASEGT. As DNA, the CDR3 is TGTGCCAGCAGTGAGGGCGGTTCCTACGAGCAGTACGTC. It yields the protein CASSEGGSYEQYV.

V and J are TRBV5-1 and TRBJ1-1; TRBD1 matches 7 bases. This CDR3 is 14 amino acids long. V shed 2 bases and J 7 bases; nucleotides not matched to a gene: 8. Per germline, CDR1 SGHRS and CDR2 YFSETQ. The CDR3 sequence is CASSLQGSNGEAFF. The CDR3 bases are TGCGCCAGCAGCTTACAGGGGTCGAATGGTGAAGCTTTCTTT.